A single sample gave rise to the 5 T cell receptor beta chains below, sequenced in a study of human versus mouse CDR3 diversity and MHC coevolution. Clones were read by immunoSEQ multiplex PCR, and TCRdb kept only the in-frame ones, dropping some. The sample has 86,000 or so clones, 80% to 95% seen once. Sequencing used naive CD4+ T cells from blood. The sample's subset: CD45RO-negative CD62L-positive naive CD4 T cells. Receptors originate from a person aged 30 to 69 in good health.

This clone is a singleton in its sample. V and J are TRBV5-1 and TRBJ2-5; the D gene is possibly TRBD1 (5 bases). V was pared by 0 bases and J by 3 bases, with 9 bases between. CDR1 SGHRS and CDR2 YFSETQ come from the germline V gene. This CDR3 is 14 amino acids long. The CDR3 nucleotides are TGCGCCAGCAGCTTGGTAGCAGGGAAAGAGACCCAGTACTTC. Encoded protein: CASSLVAGKETQYF.

This clone was seen a single time. V is TRBV6-6 and J is TRBJ1-5, with 8 bases that match TRBD1. V shed 2 bases and J 7 bases; nucleotides not matched to a gene: 10. The CDR3 runs 16 residues. Germline CDR1 and CDR2: MNHNY and SVGAGI (reference sequence). In nucleotides, the CDR3 is TGTGCCAGCAGTTACCCGCTACAGGGGGTGCACCAGCCCCAGCATTTT. It yields the protein CASSYPLQGVHQPQHF.

This clone showed up just once. The V call is TRBV6-5, the J call TRBJ1-5; D might be TRBD1 (5 bases). This CDR3 has 15 amino acids. V was shortened by 6 bases and J by 1 base, with 13 bases between the two germline ends. CDR1 MNHEY and CDR2 SVGAGI come from the germline V gene. The CDR3 here is CASSRQRSSNQPQHF. The CDR3 region has the DNA TGTGCCAGCAGCAGACAGAGGTCGAGCAATCAGCCCCAGCATTTT.

This sequence joins TRBV27 and TRBJ2-1; the D gene is possibly TRBD2 (6 bases). The CDR3 extends over 15 amino acids. Germline loops: CDR1 MNHEY, CDR2 SMNVEV (reference sequence). V lost 5 bases and J 3 bases, leaving 14 bases between the germline ends. In DNA, the CDR3 is TGTGCCAGCAGTCAGACTAGGAACAGCTACAATGAGCAGTTCTTC. This encodes CASSQTRNSYNEQFF.

This rearrangement joins TRBV23-1 to TRBJ2-4; a weak D match, TRBD2 (5 bases). TRBV23-1 is given ORF status, its function remaining uncertain. The V end was cut by 0 bases, the J end by 5 bases, with 11 bases between. This CDR3 comprises 15 residues. CDR3 loop: CASSQSSSGENIQYF. DNA for the CDR3: TGCGCCAGCAGTCAATCCTCCTCCGGGGAAAACATTCAGTACTTC.